The rows below give T cell receptor beta chains drawn from one sample of a study of human T cells and chemical hapten exposure. TCRdb analysed the RACE reads with MiXCR anew, one entry per CDR3 protein. The sample has about 76,000 distinct CDR3 sequences, about an eighth seen once. Source: whole blood, taken in connection with sensitization to the hapten diphenylcyclopropenone (DPC). Receptor source: a woman aged 50 to 60 with alopecia areata. Some clones in this sample may be carry-over from other donors' samples. CDR3s include the opening cysteine and the closing phenylalanine or tryptophan. Fields, in order: J gene, CDR3 length, V gene, CDR3 protein.

TRBJ2-3	11	TRBV29-1	CSATYTDTQYF
TRBJ2-3	17	TRBV6-2/TRBV6-3	CASSSGLAGGGTDTQYF
TRBJ1-1	11	TRBV7-9	CASENGPEAFF
TRBJ2-1	13	TRBV12-3/TRBV12-4	CASLAGARNEQFF
TRBJ1-2	12	TRBV28	CASYRTAYGYTF
TRBJ2-3	15	TRBV5-1	CASSTTRDIPIKQYF
TRBJ1-2	11	TRBV20-1	CSNKRGIGYTF
TRBJ1-2	13	TRBV27	CASSRGAYYGYTF
TRBJ2-1	16	TRBV7-3	CASSPGGQGSYNEQFF
TRBJ2-3	15	TRBV30	CAWTPGSGRMDTQYF
TRBJ2-3	15	TRBV20-1	CSALGTGAGTDTQYF
TRBJ1-2	15	TRBV3-1	CASSQRTGGRYGYTF
TRBJ2-1	22	TRBV11-2	CASSWRRRRQGLLAGEGNEQFF
TRBJ2-5	15	TRBV28	CASSFLQGAQETQYF
TRBJ2-3	14	TRBV5-6	CASSFLSGSDTQYF
TRBJ2-3	15	TRBV10-2	CASSGPGGSTDTQYF
TRBJ1-1	14	TRBV20-1	CSARSGRGNTEAFF
TRBJ2-5	14	TRBV29-1	CSVRTGNVLETQYF
TRBJ2-5	12	TRBV29-1	CSVGSNQETQYF
TRBJ1-3	11	TRBV28	CAGLRGNTIYF
TRBJ1-4	17	TRBV15	CATSRDGRVATNEKLFF
TRBJ1-3	15	TRBV2	CASSPGQTSGNTIYF
TRBJ2-5	17	TRBV3-1	CASSQGNREWWLETQYF
TRBJ2-7	12	TRBV20-1	CSARVSGLEQYF
TRBJ1-1	13	TRBV29-1	CSVKGGVNTEAFF
TRBJ1-5	13	TRBV19	CASSVGVRQPQHF
TRBJ1-6	15	TRBV3-1	CASSQGQGLRSPLHF
TRBJ1-5	15	TRBV6-1	CASSAGHHSNQPQHF
TRBJ1-6	20	TRBV20-1	CSAELPGQGIELEYNSPLHF
TRBJ2-3	15	TRBV14	CASSQASGSADTQYF
TRBJ2-7	13	TRBV10-3	CAISAMLAYEQYF
TRBJ2-7	11	TRBV2	CASSVSREQYF
TRBJ1-5	13	TRBV28	CASGTPALQPQHF
TRBJ2-5	12	TRBV12-3/TRBV12-4	CASSLERTTQYF
TRBJ1-2	15	TRBV29-1	CSATRGQGLNYGYTF
TRBJ1-2	13	TRBV29-1	CSVDRPTGGGYTF
TRBJ1-1	15	TRBV12-3/TRBV12-4	CASSLARRLNTEAFF
TRBJ1-2	13	TRBV12-3/TRBV12-4	CASSLYSGYGYTF
TRBJ1-1	13	TRBV5-6	CASSTPALGEAFF
TRBJ2-5	12	TRBV29-1	CSVRDAEETQYF
TRBJ2-5	13	TRBV18	CASSRRDPETQYF
TRBJ2-3	13	TRBV2	CASSQGIADTQYF
TRBJ2-7	13	TRBV2	CASSEEGPYEQYF
TRBJ2-7	14	TRBV10-3	CAISEGSGSYEQYF
TRBJ1-2	17	TRBV7-6	CASSPLVLKDGEYGYTF